A selection of T cell receptor beta chains follows, all from one sample in a study of CD8 T cells in ankylosing spondylitis. TCRdb analysed the 5' RACE reads with MiXCR anew, one entry per CDR3 protein. The sample includes some 37,000 distinct CDR3 sequences, approximately 15% seen only once; the top ten take about 45%. Sequencing was done on a sample of blood. These receptor sequences come from a male donor with ankylosing spondylitis or in good health (not recorded which). Both conserved end residues are part of each CDR3. A D gene is named only where the DNA matches it firmly. Clone size, where shown, is once, few, many, or a class for clones that have expanded.

>TRBV6-5|NA|TRBJ2-1|few
TGTGCCAGCAGCCAACAGGGAGAGAATGAGCAGTTCTTC
CASSQQGENEQFF
>TRBV11-2|NA|TRBJ2-2|NA
TGTGCCAGCAGCCCTCCCCGACCGACAGGCACCGGGGAGCTGTTTTTT
CASSPPRPTGTGELFF
>TRBV7-8|NA|TRBJ2-2|NA
TGTGCCAGCAGCCTGGCATGGGGGGAGCTGTTTTTT
CASSLAWGELFF
>TRBV20-1|NA|TRBJ2-5|few
TGCAGTGCTAGAATCCAAGAGACCCAGTACTTC
CSARIQETQYF
>TRBV5-1|TRBD2|TRBJ2-1|NA
TGCGCCAGCAGCTTGGTGGCGACTAGCGATGAGCAGTTCTTC
CASSLVATSDEQFF
>TRBV18|TRBD1|TRBJ1-1|few
TGTGCCAGCTCACCAGACGGACAGGTGAACACTGAAGCTTTCTTT
CASSPDGQVNTEAFF
>TRBV7-2|NA|TRBJ2-3|few
TGTGCCAGCAGCAAGCCTCCCAGAGCAGATACGCAGTATTTT
CASSKPPRADTQYF
>TRBV7-6|NA|TRBJ2-5|NA
TGTGCCAGCAGCTTGGAACTTCATATTGCCCAAGAGACCCAGTACTTC
CASSLELHIAQETQYF
>TRBV5-1|NA|TRBJ2-2|many
TGCGCCAGCAGCTTGATCTTCCCCGGGGAGCTGTTTTTT
CASSLIFPGELFF
>TRBV6-2/TRBV6-3|NA|TRBJ2-3|NA
TGTGCCAGCAGTCCCGGCGGTAGCGGCTCGGATACGCAGTATTTT
CASSPGGSGSDTQYF
>TRBV12-3/TRBV12-4|NA|TRBJ2-3|NA
TGTGCCAGCAGTCCCCTGGGGTCAGATACGCAGTATTTT
CASSPLGSDTQYF
>TRBV10-3|TRBD1|TRBJ2-5|NA
TGTGCCATCAGTGGTGGACAGGCGCAAGAGACCCAGTACTTC
CAISGGQAQETQYF
>TRBV7-3|TRBD1|TRBJ1-1|few
TGTGCCAGCAGCTTCGCCGTGACAGGGGTGAACACTGAAGCTTTCTTT
CASSFAVTGVNTEAFF
>TRBV5-1|TRBD1|TRBJ2-7|many
TGCGCCAGCAGCTTTGCCGGGACAGGGTCATACGAGCAGTACTTC
CASSFAGTGSYEQYF
>TRBV6-6|NA|TRBJ1-1|NA
TGTGCCACCCGAAAGGTGGGGTTGAACACTGAAGCTTTCTTT
CATRKVGLNTEAFF
>TRBV12-3/TRBV12-4|NA|TRBJ2-1|few
TGTGCCAGCAGTTTGGCCTTTGCCGGTGAGCAGTTCTTC
CASSLAFAGEQFF
>TRBV20-1|TRBD2|TRBJ2-3|NA
TGCAGTGCCGCAAAATCTAGCGGGGGGGCAGATACGCAGTATTTT
CSAAKSSGGADTQYF
>TRBV20-1|NA|TRBJ2-1|few
TGCAGTGCGCAGAAAGCGGGCGTATCCTACAATGAGCAGTTCTTC
CSAQKAGVSYNEQFF
>TRBV24-1|NA|TRBJ2-2|NA
TGTGCCATTCAGGACTGGATCAACACCGGGGAGCTGTTTTTT
CAIQDWINTGELFF
>TRBV12-3/TRBV12-4|NA|TRBJ2-4|few
TGTGCCAGCAGTTTAAGGTCTAACAAAAACATTCAGTACTTC
CASSLRSNKNIQYF
>TRBV5-1|NA|TRBJ2-5|few
TGCGCCAGCAGCTTGGCTGTAGGGGAGAGCGAGACCCAGTACTTC
CASSLAVGESETQYF
>TRBV5-5|NA|TRBJ1-3|NA
TGTGCCAGCAGCTTGGGGACAGAACTTACCGGAAACACCATATATTTT
CASSLGTELTGNTIYF
>TRBV5-1|NA|TRBJ2-7|NA
TGCGCCAGCAGCTTCAGGTACCGGGATCCGGGGGAAGAGCAGTACTTC
CASSFRYRDPGEEQYF
>TRBV7-2|NA|TRBJ2-7|few
TGTGCCAGCAGCTTAGTAAGGGGAGGTGAGCAGTACTTC
CASSLVRGGEQYF
>TRBV11-2|TRBD2|TRBJ2-2|NA
TGTGCCAGCAGCTTACTTGGGGAGGGCACCGGGGAGCTGTTTTTT
CASSLLGEGTGELFF
>TRBV7-7|NA|TRBJ2-5|many
TGTGCTAGCAGCTTTGGGGCGGACTTTCAAGAGACCCAGTACTTC
CASSFGADFQETQYF